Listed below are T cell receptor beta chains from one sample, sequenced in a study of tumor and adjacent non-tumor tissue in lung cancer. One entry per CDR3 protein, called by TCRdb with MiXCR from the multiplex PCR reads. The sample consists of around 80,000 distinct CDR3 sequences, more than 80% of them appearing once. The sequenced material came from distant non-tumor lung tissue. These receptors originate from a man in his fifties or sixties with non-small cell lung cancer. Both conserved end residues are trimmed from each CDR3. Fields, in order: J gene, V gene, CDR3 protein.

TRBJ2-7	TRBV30	AWTETRLGQY
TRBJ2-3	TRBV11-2	SSSLSTDMRY
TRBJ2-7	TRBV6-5	ASDDGGVTHYEQY
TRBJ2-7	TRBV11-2	ASSRMRYRTYEQY
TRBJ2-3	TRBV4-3	ASSHQVGTGLTDTQY
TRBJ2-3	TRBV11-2	VSSLDRGTRDTLY
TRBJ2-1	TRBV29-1	SVKKQGLDEQL
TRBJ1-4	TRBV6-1	ASSEYTSFGASTTNEKLF
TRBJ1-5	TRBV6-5	ACSYSGQGSQPQH
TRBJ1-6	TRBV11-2	ASSLDSGPYSPLH
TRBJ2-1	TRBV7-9	ATSLSFGTGNDQF
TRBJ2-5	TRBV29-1	SGARGQETQY
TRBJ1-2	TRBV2	ASSYDRQGYT
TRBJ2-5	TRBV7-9	ASRQGGPETQY
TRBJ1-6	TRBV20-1	SAARDRAASPLQ
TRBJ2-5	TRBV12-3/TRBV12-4	AYSQDWTGAQY
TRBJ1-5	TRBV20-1	SAREGPWEQPQH
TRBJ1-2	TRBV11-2	ASSSLGVGAFGYT
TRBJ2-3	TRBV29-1	SVELPGKGYSGGEDTQY
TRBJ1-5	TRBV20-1	NANDGMTGLLTTNKPQH